Presented here are 19 T cell receptor beta chains from one specimen sequenced in a study of blood T cell repertoires in COVID-19. TCRdb's copy holds only in-frame clones and misses some; the assay was immunoSEQ multiplex PCR. This table holds about 200,000 clones, about three quarters found once. The sequenced sample consisted of peripheral blood. The receptors originated from a woman aged 70-85 years with acute or convalescent COVID-19.

The V gene is TRBV19, the J gene TRBJ2-2, with 8 bases identical to TRBD2. The CDR3 totals 16 residues. CDR1 is LNHDA and CDR2 is SQIVND in the germline V gene (reference sequence). Unmatched junction bases numbered 6, after V lost 4 bases and J lost 2 bases. In nucleotides, the CDR3 is TGTGCCAGTAGTACTGGTCTAGCGGGTAACACCGGGGAGCTGTTTTTT. This codes for CASSTGLAGNTGELFF.

The chain has TRBV2 and TRBJ1-5, with TRBD1 matching 7 bases. Germline V CDR1 and CDR2: SNHLY, FYNNEI. Trimming took 6 bases from V and 3 from J; bases not matched to a gene: 5. This CDR3 spans 14 amino acids. CDR3 region: CASRSTGSNQPQHF. DNA of the CDR3: TGTGCCAGCAGATCGACAGGGTCCAATCAGCCCCAGCATTTT.

The V gene is TRBV19, the J gene TRBJ2-3; weak D call: TRBD1 (6 bases). The CDR3 consists of 13 residues. Looked up from germline, CDR1 is LNHDA and CDR2 is SQIVND (reference sequence). V shed 4 bases and J shed 5 bases, with 10 bases lying between them. The chain's CDR3 is CASSRQEQDTQYF. In DNA form, the CDR3 reads TGTGCCAGTAGTAGACAGGAACAAGATACGCAGTATTTT. Together with reference TRBV19 and TRBJ2-3, the CDR3 gives the full variable domain: DGGITQSPKYLFRKEGQNVTLSCEQNLNHDAMYWYRQDPGQGLRLIYYSQIVNDFQKGDIAEGYSVSREKKESFPLTVTSAQKNPTAFYLCASSRQEQDTQYFGPGTRLTVL.

This clone is a singleton in its sample. The chain recombines TRBV24-1 with TRBJ2-7; 10 bases fit TRBD1. This CDR3 is 15 amino acids long. The germline V gene encodes CDR1 KGHDR and CDR2 SFDVKD. J was trimmed by 5 bases and V by 6 bases; bases with no gene match: 9. The CDR3 reads CATSRTTGGRNEQYF. As DNA, the CDR3 is TGTGCCACCAGTCGAACGACAGGGGGCAGGAACGAGCAGTACTTC.

The genes are TRBV7-9 and TRBJ2-7; 7 nucleotides align to TRBD1. The V and J ends lost 5 bases and 0 bases, in that order; junction bases with no gene match: 7. Germline loops: CDR1 SEHNR, CDR2 FQNEAQ (reference sequence). This CDR3 is built from 15 residues. For the CDR3, the DNA is TGTGCCAGCAGCCAACAGGGGTTGGGCTCCTACGAGCAGTACTTC. Translating it yields CASSQQGLGSYEQYF.

Of note for this clone: Other DNA sequences of this sample code for an identical CDR3. The chain joins TRBV29-1 to TRBJ2-5; D may be TRBD2 (5 bases). The CDR3 runs to 13 residues. V lost 1 base and J lost 5, with 11 bases in between. Germline V gene lookup returns CDR1 SQVTM and CDR2 ANQGSEA. The CDR3 sequence: CSVEGTGFETQYF. CDR3 DNA sequence: TGCAGCGTTGAAGGGACGGGGTTCGAGACCCAGTACTTC.

Only a few counts were recorded for this clone. Relative to the germline gene, one junction end is altered; a read error may explain this. V gene TRBV7-9 combines with J gene TRBJ2-7; 9 nucleotides align to TRBD2. CDR3 length: 14 amino acids. Germline CDR1 and CDR2: SEHNR and FQNEAQ (reference sequence). The CDR3 DNA follows: TGTGCCAGCAGCATAGCGGGAGTGGAAGATGAGCAGTACTTC. Its translation: CASSIAGVEDEQYF.

The rearrangement uses TRBV7-8 and TRBJ2-2; maybe TRBD2 (5 bases). V lost 3 bases and J lost 1, with 9 bases in between. The CDR3 extends over 15 amino acids. From germline, CDR1 is SGHVS and CDR2 FQNEAQ. The CDR3 region is CASSLTAGNTGELFF. For the CDR3, the DNA is TGTGCCAGCAGCTTGACCGCGGGGAACACCGGGGAGCTGTTTTTT.

The count of this clone is one. J is TRBJ1-6 and V is TRBV28; D is ambiguous. CDR3 length equals 16 residues. Trimming shortened V by 6 bases and J by 0 bases, and 12 bases separated the two germline ends. CDR1 is MDHEN, CDR2 SYDVKM, per germline. In nucleotides, the CDR3 is TGTGCCAGCAGGCCCCTGGGCCTCTCCTATAATTCACCCCTCCACTTT. It specifies CASRPLGLSYNSPLHF.

The rearrangement links TRBV6-1 to TRBJ2-5; TRBD2 might be the D (6 bases). Trimming removed 0 bases at V and 6 bases at J, with 11 bases between. The length of the CDR3 is 14 residues. Germline CDR1 is MNHNS and CDR2 is SASEGT. The CDR3: CASSEAAGRQTQYF. Here the CDR3 DNA reads TGTGCCAGCAGTGAAGCGGCAGGGAGGCAGACCCAGTACTTC.

This chain connects TRBV6-2 or TRBV6-3 to TRBJ1-1; D is ambiguous. CDR1 and CDR2 from the germline V gene are MNHEY and SVGEGT. The CDR3 runs to 14 residues. Trimming left V 2 bases short and J 0 bases short, with 7 bases between. The CDR3 DNA reads TGTGCCAGCAGTTACGTATTTATGAACACTGAAGCTTTCTTT. It translates to CASSYVFMNTEAFF.

The chain couples TRBV11-2 to TRBJ2-7; TRBD2 matches 9 bases. CDR1 is SGHAT and CDR2 is FQNNGV in the germline V gene. The CDR3 runs 16 residues. J lost 7 bases, V lost 2 bases, and 12 bases had no gene match. CDR3 bases: TGTGCCAGCAGCTTAAGAGGGCTAGCGGGACCAGGGGAGCAGTACTTC. Its translation is CASSLRGLAGPGEQYF.

This clone was recorded only once. This rearrangement joins TRBV4-1 to TRBJ2-7; 8 bases match TRBD2. The germline gives CDR1 MGHRA, CDR2 YSYEKL. The CDR3 loop spans 13 amino acids. V lost 4 bases to trimming and J lost 2 bases; unmatched junction nucleotides: 1. The CDR3 region has the DNA TGCGCCAGCAGCCCACTAGCGGCCTACGAGCAGTACTTC. Protein product: CASSPLAAYEQYF.

V usage is TRBV28 and J usage is TRBJ1-1; D is unresolved. Germline V lookup: CDR1 MDHEN, CDR2 SYDVKM. Trimming removed 1 base at V and 5 bases at J, with 5 bases between. The CDR3 is 12 residues long. This CDR3 is CASSLSLTEAFF. The CDR3 DNA sequence: TGTGCCAGCAGTTTATCCCTGACTGAAGCTTTCTTT. Based on the CDR3 plus reference TRBV28 and TRBJ1-1, the full variable domain is DVKVTQSSRYLVKRTGEKVFLECVQDMDHENMFWYRQDPGLGLRLIYFSYDVKMKEKGDIPEGYSVSREKKERFSLILESASTNQTSMYLCASSLSLTEAFFGQGTRLTVV.

The genes are TRBV27 and TRBJ1-1; D is uncertain. V shed 5 bases and J shed 1 base, with 14 bases lying between them. Germline V CDR1 and CDR2: MNHEY, SMNVEV (reference sequence). The CDR3 consists of 15 residues. In DNA, the CDR3 is TGTGCCAGCAGTCCCTCGGGCGGGCCGAACACTGAAGCTTTCTTT. Translated: CASSPSGGPNTEAFF.

This clone was observed a single time. The chain employs TRBV5-1 and TRBJ2-3; 13 bases fit TRBD2. With V trimmed by 0 bases and J by 0 bases, 7 bases remained unmatched. This CDR3 region has 19 residues. Germline CDR1 SGHRS, CDR2 YFSETQ. The CDR3 sequence is CASSLEGGLAGTSTDTQYF. DNA for the CDR3: TGCGCCAGCAGCTTGGAAGGGGGACTAGCGGGAACTAGCACAGATACGCAGTATTTT.

This sequence joins TRBV24-1 and TRBJ2-2; 7 nucleotides align to TRBD1. Germline CDR1 and CDR2: KGHDR and SFDVKD. V was pared by 7 bases and J by 5 bases, with 3 bases of the junction left unmatched. The CDR3 sequence is 13 residues long. CDR3 DNA sequence: TGTGCCACCAGAGGGACAGCGACCGGGGAGCTGTTTTTT. Translating gives CATRGTATGELFF.

The chain carries TRBV5-4 and TRBJ1-4; D not certain. Germline V gene lookup returns CDR1 SGHNT and CDR2 YYREEE (reference sequence). The length of the CDR3 is 14 residues. The V end lost 0 bases, the J end lost 3 bases, and 6 bases lay between the germline ends. The CDR3 loop reads CASSLGLSNEKLFF. DNA of the CDR3: TGTGCCAGCAGCTTGGGACTATCTAATGAAAAACTGTTTTTT.

The CDR3, as DNA: TGTGCCAGCAGCACCAACGGACAGAATAATTCACCCCTCCACTTT. Translating it yields CASSTNGQNNSPLHF. The chain has TRBV7-9 and TRBJ1-6; D is perhaps TRBD1 (6 bases). Germline V gene lookup returns CDR1 SEHNR and CDR2 FQNEAQ (reference sequence). This CDR3 has 15 amino acids. Trimming removed 5 bases at V and 5 bases at J, with 13 bases between. Full variable domain (remainder filled in from reference TRBV7-9 and TRBJ1-6): DTGVSQNPRHKITKRGQNVTFRCDPISEHNRLYWYRQTLGQGPEFLTYFQNEAQLEKSRLLSDRFSAERPKGSFSTLEIQRTEQGDSAMYLCASSTNGQNNSPLHFGNGTRLTVT.